This passage covers 18 T cell receptor beta chains from one sample sequenced in a study of a mutant IDH1 vaccine in newly diagnosed glioma. TCRdb keeps only in-frame clones here, not all; method: immunoSEQ multiplex PCR. The sample has roughly 51,000 clones; about nine tenths are singletons. Specified time point: baseline, week 1 (first vaccination visit). The treatment is: pre-vaccination baseline after standard-of-care therapy. This specimen was PBMCs, taken from a glioma patient treated with radiotherapy, temozolomide or both. These receptors all come from a man in his forties with glioma.

This rearrangement joins TRBV6-6 to TRBJ2-3; D is unclear. The length of the CDR3 is 14 residues. The germline V and J ends were trimmed by 1 base and 0 bases, with 5 bases remaining between them. CDR1 is MNHNY, CDR2 SVGAGI, per germline (reference sequence). The CDR3 region has the DNA TGTGCCAGCAGTTACTTGAGCAGCACAGATACGCAGTATTTT. Translation gives CASSYLSSTDTQYF.

This chain joins TRBV5-6 and TRBJ1-2, with unresolved D. This CDR3 is 15 amino acids long. The germline gives CDR1 SGHDT, CDR2 YYEEEE. V shed 4 bases and J shed 1 base, with 14 bases lying between them. The CDR3 is CASSPSDPYNYGYTF. Here the CDR3 DNA reads TGTGCCAGCAGCCCTTCTGATCCCTATAACTATGGCTACACCTTC. Full variable domain (outside the CDR3, taken from reference TRBV5-6 and TRBJ1-2): DAGVTQSPTHLIKTRGQQVTLRCSPKSGHDTVSWYQQALGQGPQFIFQYYEEEERQRGNFPDRFSGHQFPNYSSELNVNALLLGDSALYLCASSPSDPYNYGYTFGSGTRLTVV.

The chain combines TRBV13 with TRBJ2-1; 10 bases match TRBD1. Trimming took 5 bases from V and 6 from J; bases not matched to a gene: 4. CDR3 length: 14 amino acids. Germline CDR1 is PRHDT and CDR2 is FYEKMQ (reference sequence). The CDR3 here is CASSQGQGTNEQFF. CDR3 bases: TGTGCCAGCAGCCAGGGACAGGGGACCAATGAGCAGTTCTTC.

V usage is TRBV7-2 and J usage is TRBJ1-5; D may be TRBD1 (6 bases). CDR3 length: 13 amino acids. V was cut by 3 bases and J by 8 bases, with 11 bases left in between. Germline V CDR1 and CDR2: SGHTA, FQGNSA. CDR3 in amino acids: CASSLGGLEPQHF. The CDR3 nucleotides are TGTGCCAGCAGCTTGGGGGGGCTAGAGCCCCAGCATTTT.

The chain uses TRBV12-5 and TRBJ1-4; a weak D match, TRBD1 (5 bases). Per germline, CDR1 LGHNT and CDR2 FRNRAP. The CDR3 has 14 amino acids. V gave up 6 bases and J gave up 5 bases, with 13 bases separating them. CDR3 DNA: TGTGCTAGTGGCCCAGACAGACTGAATGAAAAACTGTTTTTT. This sequence encodes CASGPDRLNEKLFF.

V and J are TRBV2 and TRBJ1-2; 7 bases agree with TRBD1. CDR1 is SNHLY and CDR2 is FYNNEI in the germline V gene. V shed 3 bases and J 5 bases; nucleotides not matched to a gene: 0. The CDR3 has 12 residues. CDR3: CASSDRGYGYTF. In DNA form, the CDR3 reads TGTGCCAGCAGTGACAGGGGGTATGGCTACACCTTC.

The rearrangement links TRBV6-4 to TRBJ2-1, with 8 bases identical to TRBD2. Germline V gives CDR1 MRHNA, CDR2 SNTAGT. The V segment lost 8 bases and the J segment 5 bases; nucleotides outside the gene matches: 5. The CDR3 is 13 amino acids. The DNA for the CDR3 is TGTGCCAGCGCGATAGCGGGAAACAATGAGCAGTTCTTC. It codes for CASAIAGNNEQFF.

The V gene is TRBV5-1, the J gene TRBJ2-3; TRBD1 matches at 8 bases. This CDR3 region has 17 residues. The germline CDR1 and CDR2 sequences are SGHRS and YFSETQ. Unmatched junction bases numbered 9, after V lost 0 bases and J lost 3 bases. DNA for the CDR3: TGCGCCAGCAGCTTGGAGGGTCGGACAGGGTCTACAGATACGCAGTATTTT. This translates into CASSLEGRTGSTDTQYF.

This chain links TRBV6-5 with TRBJ2-3, with D hard to call. CDR3 length: 13 residues. V was trimmed by 3 bases and J by 6 bases, leaving 10 bases between them. Germline lookup yields CDR1 MNHEY and CDR2 SVGAGI. Written as DNA, the CDR3 is TGTGCCAGCAGTTATACTTGGCCGGATACGCAGTATTTT. This translates into CASSYTWPDTQYF.

J is TRBJ1-5 and V is TRBV18, with D possibly matching TRBD1 (5 bases). Trimming took off 3 bases at V and 2 bases at J, with 11 bases between the two ends. Per the germline V gene, CDR1 is KGHSH and CDR2 is LQKENI. The CDR3 has 15 residues. The CDR3 DNA follows: TGTGCCAGCTCACCGGGCTCGGGGGGCAATCAGCCCCAGCATTTT. Translated, it gives CASSPGSGGNQPQHF.

The chain carries TRBV29-1 and TRBJ2-7; TRBD1 aligns across 7 bases. CDR3 length: 14 amino acids. Germline V CDR1 and CDR2: SQVTM, ANQGSEA. J was trimmed by 2 bases and V by 4 bases; bases with no gene match: 8. CDR3 DNA: TGCAGCGTTGCCAGGGACAGAAAGCCCTACGAGCAGTACTTC. It is translated as CSVARDRKPYEQYF.

In this sample, this clone turned up a few times. This chain joins TRBV5-4 and TRBJ1-4; the D gene is possibly TRBD1 (5 bases). Germline V CDR1 and CDR2: SGHNT, YYREEE (reference sequence). V dropped 0 bases and J dropped 8 bases, with 11 bases sitting between them. The CDR3 is 14 residues long. The CDR3 loop reads CASSLDRGGEKLFF. The CDR3 DNA follows: TGTGCCAGCAGCTTGGATAGGGGAGGGGAAAAACTGTTTTTT. The full variable domain, its missing parts supplied by reference TRBV5-4 and TRBJ1-4, is ETGVTQSPTHLIKTRGQQVTLRCSSQSGHNTVSWYQQALGQGPQFIFQYYREEENGRGNFPPRFSGLQFPNYSSELNVNALELDDSALYLCASSLDRGGEKLFFGSGTQLSVL.

In nucleotides, the CDR3 is TGTGCCAGCAGGCCAGACAGGGGAATGGGCTATGGCTACACCTTC. Translating it yields CASRPDRGMGYGYTF. V is TRBV25-1 and J is TRBJ1-2, with 8 bases lining up with TRBD1. Germline V gene data show CDR1 as MGHDK and CDR2 as SYGVNS. V gave up 6 bases and J gave up 4 bases; unmatched junction bases: 10. The CDR3 runs to 15 residues.

The chain combines TRBV7-3 with TRBJ2-2; 8 bases match TRBD1. Unmatched junction bases numbered 4, after V lost 3 bases and J lost 7 bases. Germline V gene lookup returns CDR1 SGHTA and CDR2 FQGTGA. The CDR3 has 14 residues. In DNA, the CDR3 is TGTGCCAGCAGCTTTGGACAGGGCGGCGGGGAGCTGTTTTTT. Residues: CASSFGQGGGELFF. The full variable domain, with the rest looked up from reference TRBV7-3 and TRBJ2-2, is GAGVSQTPSNKVTEKGKYVELRCDPISGHTALYWYRQSLGQGPEFLIYFQGTGAADDSGLPNDRFFAVRPEGSVSTLKIQRTERGDSAVYLCASSFGQGGGELFFGEGSRLTVL.

V usage is TRBV27 and J usage is TRBJ2-3, with a weak D call TRBD2 (5 bases). V gave up 7 bases and J gave up 5 bases, with 25 bases separating them. Germline loops: CDR1 MNHEY, CDR2 SMNVEV (reference sequence). The CDR3 contains 17 residues. The CDR3 protein is CASKRRSPGLRLDTQYF. CDR3 in DNA: TGTGCCAGCAAGCGGAGATCTCCGGGCCTAAGGTTAGATACGCAGTATTTT.

The chain links TRBV6-5 to TRBJ1-5; the D is unclear. Germline CDR1 and CDR2: MNHEY and SVGAGI. The CDR3 covers 14 residues. V shed 0 bases and J shed 3 bases, with 6 bases lying between them. The CDR3 DNA follows: TGTGCCAGCAGTTACTCGGGCATCAATCAGCCCCAGCATTTT. Residues: CASSYSGINQPQHF.

This clone appeared a single time. The V and J genes are TRBV7-8 and TRBJ2-5, with D maybe TRBD2 (7 bases). V lost 7 bases, J lost 2 bases, and 11 bases lay in between. The CDR3 runs to 13 residues. The germline V gene encodes CDR1 SGHVS and CDR2 FQNEAQ. CDR3 coding DNA: TGTGCCAGCAACAGGGAGGGGCAAGAGACCCAGTACTTC. It translates to CASNREGQETQYF.

This clone was counted once. The chain links TRBV19 to TRBJ1-2; D possibly corresponds to TRBD1 (5 bases). The V gene lost 5 bases and the J gene lost 8 bases, with 12 bases spanning the gap. The germline V gene encodes CDR1 LNHDA and CDR2 SQIVND (reference sequence). This CDR3 is 12 amino acids long. The chain's CDR3 is CASSPPGSGYTF. CDR3 DNA: TGTGCCAGTAGTCCCCCAGGGAGCGGCTACACCTTC.